This T cell receptor beta chain is from a study of shared clonotypes between healthy human individuals. Only in-frame clones appear in the TCRdb table, and some are missing; sequencing was by immunoSEQ multiplex PCR. The sample includes approximately 500,000 clones, over 70% of them seen just once. Caucasian adults residing in Nashville, Tennessee made up all the donors. Per the germline V gene, CDR1 is MNHEY and CDR2 is SMNVEV (reference sequence). This CDR3 contains 15 residues. V dropped 4 bases and J dropped 4 bases, with 17 bases sitting between them. This sequence joins TRBV27 and TRBJ2-7, with D maybe TRBD1 (6 bases). The sample taken for sequencing was PBMCs. The receptor's source is a middle-aged woman in good health. Some clones in this sample may be carry-over from other donors' samples. CDR3 loop: CASSSTGSAPYEQYF. The CDR3 DNA follows: TGTGCCAGCAGTTCAACAGGGTCCGCGCCTTACGAGCAGTACTTC.